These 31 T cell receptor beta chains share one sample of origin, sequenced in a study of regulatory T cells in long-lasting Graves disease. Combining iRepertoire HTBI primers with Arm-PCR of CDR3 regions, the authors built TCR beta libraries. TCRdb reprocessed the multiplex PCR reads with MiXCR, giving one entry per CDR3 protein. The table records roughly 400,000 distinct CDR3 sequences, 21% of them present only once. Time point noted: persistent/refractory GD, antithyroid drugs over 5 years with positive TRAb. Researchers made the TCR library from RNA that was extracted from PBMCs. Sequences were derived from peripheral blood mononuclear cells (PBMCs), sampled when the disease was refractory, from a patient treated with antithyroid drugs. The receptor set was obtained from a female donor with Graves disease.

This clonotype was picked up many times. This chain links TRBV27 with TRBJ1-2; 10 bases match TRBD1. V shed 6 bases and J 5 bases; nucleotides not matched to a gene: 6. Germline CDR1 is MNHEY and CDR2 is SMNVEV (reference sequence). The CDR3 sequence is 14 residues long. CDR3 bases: TGTGCCAGCAGAACCGGGACAGGGGCATATGGCTACACCTTC. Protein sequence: CASRTGTGAYGYTF.

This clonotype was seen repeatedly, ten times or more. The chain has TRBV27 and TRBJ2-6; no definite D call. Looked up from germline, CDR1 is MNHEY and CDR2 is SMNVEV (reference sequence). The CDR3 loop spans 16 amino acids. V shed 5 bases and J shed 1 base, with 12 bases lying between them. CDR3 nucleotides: TGTGCCAGCAGTCGGCAGCTAGAGTCTGGGGCCAACGTCCTGACTTTC. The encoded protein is CASSRQLESGANVLTF.

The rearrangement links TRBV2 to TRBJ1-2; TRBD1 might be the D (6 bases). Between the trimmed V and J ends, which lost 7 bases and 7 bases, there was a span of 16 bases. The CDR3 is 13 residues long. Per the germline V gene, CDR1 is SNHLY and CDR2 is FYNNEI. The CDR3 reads CASNLRGVGGYTF. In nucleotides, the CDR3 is TGTGCCAGCAACCTTAGGGGGGTTGGTGGCTACACCTTC.

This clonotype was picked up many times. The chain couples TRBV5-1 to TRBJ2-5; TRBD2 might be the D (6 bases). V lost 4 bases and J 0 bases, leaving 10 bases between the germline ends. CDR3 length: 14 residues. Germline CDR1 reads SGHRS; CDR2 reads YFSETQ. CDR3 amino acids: CASSVRDYQETQYF. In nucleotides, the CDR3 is TGCGCCAGCAGCGTCCGGGACTACCAAGAGACCCAGTACTTC.

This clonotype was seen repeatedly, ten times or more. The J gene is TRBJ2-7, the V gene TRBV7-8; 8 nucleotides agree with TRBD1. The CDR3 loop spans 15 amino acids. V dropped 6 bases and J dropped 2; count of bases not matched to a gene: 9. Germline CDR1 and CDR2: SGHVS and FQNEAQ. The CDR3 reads CASRSRDRRTYEQYF. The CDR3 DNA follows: TGTGCCAGCAGAAGCCGGGACAGGCGAACCTACGAGCAGTACTTC.

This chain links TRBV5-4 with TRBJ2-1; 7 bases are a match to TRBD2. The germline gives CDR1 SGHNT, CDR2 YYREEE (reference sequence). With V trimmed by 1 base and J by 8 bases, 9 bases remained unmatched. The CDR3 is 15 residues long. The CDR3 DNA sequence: TGTGCCAGCAGCTTGTGGGGCGGGAGAAGGGATGAGCAGTTCTTC. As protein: CASSLWGGRRDEQFF.

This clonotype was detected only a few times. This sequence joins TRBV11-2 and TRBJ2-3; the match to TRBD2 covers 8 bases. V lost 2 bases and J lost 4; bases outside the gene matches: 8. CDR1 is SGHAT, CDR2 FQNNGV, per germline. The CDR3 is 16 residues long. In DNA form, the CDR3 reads TGTGCCAGCAGCTTAAGACTAAGCGGGAGTGCAGATACGCAGTATTTT. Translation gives CASSLRLSGSADTQYF.

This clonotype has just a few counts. The CDR3 region has the DNA TGTGCCATCAGAGGACTATCTGGGGCCCCCGGGGAGCTGTTTTTT. As protein: CAIRGLSGAPGELFF. The chain has TRBV10-3 and TRBJ2-2, with D perhaps TRBD2 (6 bases). The V end was cut by 6 bases, the J end by 6 bases, with 17 bases between. CDR1 is ENHRY, CDR2 SYGVKD, per germline. The CDR3 is made up of 15 amino acids.

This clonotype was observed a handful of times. The CDR3 DNA sequence: TGTGCCAGCAGCCAAGCCCCCGGCTACGAGCAGTACTTC. Translated: CASSQAPGYEQYF. V usage is TRBV3-1 and J usage is TRBJ2-7; D gene unclear. The V gene lost 1 base and the J gene lost 3 bases, with 7 bases spanning the gap. The CDR3 has 13 residues. Germline loops: CDR1 LGHDT, CDR2 YNNKEL (reference sequence).

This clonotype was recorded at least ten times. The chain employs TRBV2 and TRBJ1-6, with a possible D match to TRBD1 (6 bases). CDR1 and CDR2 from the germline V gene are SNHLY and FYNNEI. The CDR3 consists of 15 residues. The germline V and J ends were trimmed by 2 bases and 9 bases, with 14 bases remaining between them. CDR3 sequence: CASSESTGASSPLHF. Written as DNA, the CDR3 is TGTGCCAGCAGTGAATCCACGGGGGCAAGTTCACCCCTCCACTTT. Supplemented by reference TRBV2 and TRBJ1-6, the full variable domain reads EPEVTQTPSHQVTQMGQEVILRCVPISNHLYFYWYRQILGQKVEFLVSFYNNEISEKSEIFDDQFSVERPDGSNFTLKIRSTKLEDSAMYFCASSESTGASSPLHFGNGTRLTVT.

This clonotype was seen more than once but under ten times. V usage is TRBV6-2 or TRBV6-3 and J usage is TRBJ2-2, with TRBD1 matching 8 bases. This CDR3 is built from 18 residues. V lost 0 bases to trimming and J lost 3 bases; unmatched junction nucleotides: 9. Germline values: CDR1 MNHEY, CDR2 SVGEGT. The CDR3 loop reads CASSYSFGQGAHTGELFF. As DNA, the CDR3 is TGTGCCAGCAGTTACTCGTTTGGGCAGGGGGCTCACACCGGGGAGCTGTTTTTT.

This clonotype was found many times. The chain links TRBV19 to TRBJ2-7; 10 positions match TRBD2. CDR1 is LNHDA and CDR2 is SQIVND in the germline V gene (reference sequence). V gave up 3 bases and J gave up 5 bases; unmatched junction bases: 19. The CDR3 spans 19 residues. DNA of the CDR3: TGTGCCAGTAGTATGAGAGGCTCCGGTTTTCTAGCGGGAGCCCACGAGCAGTACTTC. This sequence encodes CASSMRGSGFLAGAHEQYF.

The CDR3 sequence is CASSCLHLQHF. The CDR3 DNA follows: TGTGCCAGCAGTTGTTTGCACCTCCAGCATTTT. The chain combines TRBV6-7 with TRBJ1-5; D is undetermined. TRBV6-7 is recorded as an ORF, its role being uncertain. The CDR3 has 11 residues. V lost 4 bases, J lost 12 bases, and 10 bases lay in between.

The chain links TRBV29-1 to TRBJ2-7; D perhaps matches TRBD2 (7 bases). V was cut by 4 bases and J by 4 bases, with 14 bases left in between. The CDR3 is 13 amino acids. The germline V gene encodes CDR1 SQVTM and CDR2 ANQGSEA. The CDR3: CSVGGGGGYEQYF. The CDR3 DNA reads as TGCAGCGTTGGGGGCGGGGGCGGTTACGAGCAGTACTTC.

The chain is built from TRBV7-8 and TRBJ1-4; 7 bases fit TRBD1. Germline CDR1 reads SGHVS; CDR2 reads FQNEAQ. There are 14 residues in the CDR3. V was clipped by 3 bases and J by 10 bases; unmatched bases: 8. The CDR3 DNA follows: TGTGCCAGCAGCTTTACAGGGGCTCTACGAAAACTGTTTTTT. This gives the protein CASSFTGALRKLFF.

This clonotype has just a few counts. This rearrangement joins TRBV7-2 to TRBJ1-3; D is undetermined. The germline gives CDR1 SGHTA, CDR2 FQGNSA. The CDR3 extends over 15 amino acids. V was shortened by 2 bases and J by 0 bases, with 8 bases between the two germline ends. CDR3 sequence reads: CASSLWSDSGNTIYF. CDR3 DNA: TGTGCCAGCAGCTTATGGTCCGACTCTGGAAACACCATATATTTT.

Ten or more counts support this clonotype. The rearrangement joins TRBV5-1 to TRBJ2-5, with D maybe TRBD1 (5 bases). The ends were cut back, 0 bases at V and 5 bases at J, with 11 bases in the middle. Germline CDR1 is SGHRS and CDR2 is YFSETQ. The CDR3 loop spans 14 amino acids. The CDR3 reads CASSLGQPGETQYF. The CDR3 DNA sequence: TGCGCCAGCAGCTTGGGACAGCCTGGGGAGACCCAGTACTTC.

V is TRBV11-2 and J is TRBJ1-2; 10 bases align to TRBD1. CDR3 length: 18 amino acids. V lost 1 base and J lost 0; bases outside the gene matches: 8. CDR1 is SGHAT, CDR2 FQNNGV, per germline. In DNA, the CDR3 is TGTGCCAGCAGCTTAGGACCGGGACAGGGGACCACTAACTATGGCTACACCTTC. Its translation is CASSLGPGQGTTNYGYTF. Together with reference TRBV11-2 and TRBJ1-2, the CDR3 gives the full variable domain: EAGVAQSPRYKIIEKRQSVAFWCNPISGHATLYWYQQILGQGPKLLIQFQNNGVVDDSQLPKDRFSAERLKGVDSTLKIQPAKLEDSAVYLCASSLGPGQGTTNYGYTFGSGTRLTVV.

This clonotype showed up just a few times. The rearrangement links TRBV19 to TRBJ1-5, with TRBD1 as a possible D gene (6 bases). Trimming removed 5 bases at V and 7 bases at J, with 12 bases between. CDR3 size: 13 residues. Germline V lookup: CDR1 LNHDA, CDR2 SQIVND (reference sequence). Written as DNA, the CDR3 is TGTGCCAGTAGTTCCCAGGGGCGGCAGCCCCAGCATTTT. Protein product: CASSSQGRQPQHF.

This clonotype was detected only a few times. The CDR3 here is CASSLPRLEQFF. The DNA of the CDR3 is TGTGCCAGCAGCCTCCCACGCCTCGAGCAGTTCTTC. The rearrangement joins TRBV7-9 to TRBJ2-1; no reliable D call. This CDR3 spans 12 amino acids. Germline V lookup: CDR1 SEHNR, CDR2 FQNEAQ (reference sequence). V lost 5 bases to trimming and J lost 10 bases, with 12 bases between them.

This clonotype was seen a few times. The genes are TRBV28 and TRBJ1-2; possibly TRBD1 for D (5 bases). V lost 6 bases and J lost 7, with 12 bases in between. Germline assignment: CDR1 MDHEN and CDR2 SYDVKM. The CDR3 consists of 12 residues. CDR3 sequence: CASRVQGPGYTF. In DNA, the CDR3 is TGTGCCAGCAGAGTCCAGGGACCTGGCTACACCTTC.

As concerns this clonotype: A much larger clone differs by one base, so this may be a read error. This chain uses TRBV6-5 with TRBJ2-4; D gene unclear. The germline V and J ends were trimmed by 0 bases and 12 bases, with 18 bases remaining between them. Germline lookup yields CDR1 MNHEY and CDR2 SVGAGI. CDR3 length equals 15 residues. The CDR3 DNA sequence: TGTGCCAGCAGTTACTCGGGTTCTTGGCCCAGCACTCAGTACTTC. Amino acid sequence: CASSYSGSWPSTQYF.

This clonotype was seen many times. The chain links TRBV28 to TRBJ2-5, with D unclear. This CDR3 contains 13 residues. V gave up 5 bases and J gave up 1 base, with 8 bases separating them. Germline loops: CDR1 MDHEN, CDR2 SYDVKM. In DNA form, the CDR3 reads TGTGCCAGCAGTGCCCTGCCCCAAGAGACCCAGTACTTC. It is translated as CASSALPQETQYF.

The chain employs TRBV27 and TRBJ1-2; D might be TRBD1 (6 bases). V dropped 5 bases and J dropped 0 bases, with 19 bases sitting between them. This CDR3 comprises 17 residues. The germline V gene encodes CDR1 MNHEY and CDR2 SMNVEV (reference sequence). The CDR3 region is CASSPLGGAATNYGYTF. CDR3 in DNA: TGTGCCAGCAGTCCCCTAGGGGGGGCCGCTACTAACTATGGCTACACCTTC.

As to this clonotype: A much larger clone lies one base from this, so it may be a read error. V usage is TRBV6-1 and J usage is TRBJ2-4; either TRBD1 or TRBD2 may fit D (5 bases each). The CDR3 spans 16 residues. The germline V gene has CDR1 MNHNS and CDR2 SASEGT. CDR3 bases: TGTGCCAGCAGGGAAGGACACGCGGGAGCCAAAAACATTCAGTACTTC. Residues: CASREGHAGAKNIQYF.

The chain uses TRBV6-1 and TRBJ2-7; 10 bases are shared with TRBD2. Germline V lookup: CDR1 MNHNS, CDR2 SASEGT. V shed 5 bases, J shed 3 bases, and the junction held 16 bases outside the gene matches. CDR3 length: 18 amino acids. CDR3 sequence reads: CASSRMVTFGLAVYEQYF. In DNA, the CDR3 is TGTGCCAGCAGTCGCATGGTAACTTTCGGACTAGCGGTCTACGAGCAGTACTTC.

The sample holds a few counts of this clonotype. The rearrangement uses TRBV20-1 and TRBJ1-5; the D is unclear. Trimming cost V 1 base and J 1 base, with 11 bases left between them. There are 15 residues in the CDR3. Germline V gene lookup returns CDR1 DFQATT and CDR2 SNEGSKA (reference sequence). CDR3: CSARVPLVSNQPQHF. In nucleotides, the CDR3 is TGCAGTGCTAGAGTCCCCCTTGTAAGCAATCAGCCCCAGCATTTT.

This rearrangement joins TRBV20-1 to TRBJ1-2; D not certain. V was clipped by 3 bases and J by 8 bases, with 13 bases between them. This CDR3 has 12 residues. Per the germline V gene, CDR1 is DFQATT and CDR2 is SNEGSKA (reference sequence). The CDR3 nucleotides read TGCAGTGCTAGTACGGTCCTGAGAGGCTACACCTTC. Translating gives CSASTVLRGYTF.

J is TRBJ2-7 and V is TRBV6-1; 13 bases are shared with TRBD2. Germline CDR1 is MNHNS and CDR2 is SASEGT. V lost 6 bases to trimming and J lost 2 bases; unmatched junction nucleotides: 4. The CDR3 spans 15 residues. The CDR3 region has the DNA TGTGCCAGCAGAGGACTAGCGGGAGAGCCCTACGAGCAGTACTTC. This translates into CASRGLAGEPYEQYF.

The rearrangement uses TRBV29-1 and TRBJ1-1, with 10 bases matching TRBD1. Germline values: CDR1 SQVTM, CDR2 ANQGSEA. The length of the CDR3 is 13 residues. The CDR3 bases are TGCGGATCGGACAGGGGGGGAAACACTGAAGCTTTCTTT. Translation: CGSDRGGNTEAFF.

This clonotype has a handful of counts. The CDR3 DNA follows: TGTGCCAGTAGGGACAGGGCGCAAGAAAAACTGTTTTTT. Translated: CASRDRAQEKLFF. The chain links TRBV19 to TRBJ1-4; 8 positions match TRBD1. CDR1 is LNHDA and CDR2 is SQIVND in the germline V gene (reference sequence). The CDR3 extends over 13 amino acids. Trimming at V came to 6 bases and at J to 8 bases, leaving 5 bases not matched to a gene. The complete variable domain, with remaining parts taken from reference TRBV19 and TRBJ1-4, reads DGGITQSPKYLFRKEGQNVTLSCEQNLNHDAMYWYRQDPGQGLRLIYYSQIVNDFQKGDIAEGYSVSREKKESFPLTVTSAQKNPTAFYLCASRDRAQEKLFFGSGTQLSVL.